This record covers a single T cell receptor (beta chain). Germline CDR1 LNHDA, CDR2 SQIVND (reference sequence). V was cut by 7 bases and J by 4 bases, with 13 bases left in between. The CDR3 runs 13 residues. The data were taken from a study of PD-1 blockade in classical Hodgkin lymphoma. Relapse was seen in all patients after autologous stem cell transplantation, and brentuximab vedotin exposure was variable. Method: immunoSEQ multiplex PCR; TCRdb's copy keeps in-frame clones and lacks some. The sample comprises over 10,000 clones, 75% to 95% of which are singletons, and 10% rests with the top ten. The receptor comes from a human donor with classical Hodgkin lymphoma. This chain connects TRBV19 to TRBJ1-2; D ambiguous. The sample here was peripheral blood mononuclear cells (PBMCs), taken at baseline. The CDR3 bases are TGTGCCAGTACCCGGGGTGGCGCCTATGGCTACACCTTC. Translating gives CASTRGGAYGYTF.